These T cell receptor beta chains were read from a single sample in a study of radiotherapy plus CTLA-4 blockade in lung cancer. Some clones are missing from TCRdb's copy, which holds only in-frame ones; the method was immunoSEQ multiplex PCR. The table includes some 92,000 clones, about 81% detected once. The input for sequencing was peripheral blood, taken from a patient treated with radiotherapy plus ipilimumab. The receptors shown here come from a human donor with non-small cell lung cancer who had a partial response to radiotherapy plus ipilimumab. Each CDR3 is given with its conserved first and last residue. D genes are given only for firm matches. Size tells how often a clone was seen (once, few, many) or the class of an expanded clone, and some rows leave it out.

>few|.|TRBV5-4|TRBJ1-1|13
CASSRWGDTEAFF
TGTGCCAGCAGCCGGTGGGGGGACACTGAAGCTTTCTTT
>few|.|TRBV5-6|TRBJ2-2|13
CASSFGESGELFF
TGTGCCAGCAGCTTTGGAGAGTCCGGGGAGCTGTTTTTT
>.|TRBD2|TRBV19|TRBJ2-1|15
CASSIWGEGRNEQFF
TGTGCCAGTAGTATCTGGGGGGAGGGCCGCAATGAGCAGTTCTTC
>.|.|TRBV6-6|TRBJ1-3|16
CASSYSREFAGNTIYF
TGTGCCAGCAGTTACTCAAGAGAATTCGCTGGAAACACCATATATTTT
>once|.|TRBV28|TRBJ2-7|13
CASSLAPSYEQYF
TGTGCCAGCAGTTTGGCACCCTCCTACGAGCAGTACTTC
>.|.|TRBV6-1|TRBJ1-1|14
CASSVKIGGTEAFF
TGTGCCAGCAGTGTGAAGATAGGGGGCACTGAAGCTTTCTTT
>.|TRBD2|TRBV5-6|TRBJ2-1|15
CASSLALAGFNEQFF
TGTGCCAGCAGTTTGGCTCTAGCGGGCTTTAATGAGCAGTTCTTC
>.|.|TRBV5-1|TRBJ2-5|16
CASSWRTRLGANTQYF
TGCGCCAGCAGCTGGAGGACGCGACTAGGCGCCAATACCCAGTACTTC
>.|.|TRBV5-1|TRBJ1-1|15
CASSLDLSRATEAFF
TGCGCCAGCAGCTTGGATCTAAGCAGGGCCACTGAAGCTTTCTTT
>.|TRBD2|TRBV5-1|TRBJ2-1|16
CASSLERLAGNNEQFF
TGCGCCAGCAGCTTGGAAAGGCTAGCGGGGAATAATGAGCAGTTCTTC
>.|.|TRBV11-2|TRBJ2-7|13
CASSSALSYEQYF
TGTGCCAGCAGCAGCGCCCTCTCCTACGAGCAGTACTTC
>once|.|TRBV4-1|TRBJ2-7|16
CASSQDSAGFAYEQYF
TGCGCCAGCAGCCAAGACTCAGCGGGCTTCGCCTACGAGCAGTACTTC
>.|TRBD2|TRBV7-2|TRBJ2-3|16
CASSLTSGSRTDTQYF
TGTGCCAGCAGCCTGACTAGCGGGAGCCGCACAGATACGCAGTATTTT
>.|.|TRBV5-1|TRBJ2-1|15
CASSPNPGVFNEQFF
TGCGCCAGCAGCCCTAATCCCGGGGTGTTCAATGAGCAGTTCTTC
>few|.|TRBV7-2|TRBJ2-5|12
CASSPERRVQYF
TGTGCCAGCAGCCCCGAACGGAGGGTCCAGTACTTC
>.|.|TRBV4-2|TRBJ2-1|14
CASSSPTSRDEQFF
TGTGCCAGCAGCTCTCCGACTAGTCGGGATGAGCAGTTCTTC
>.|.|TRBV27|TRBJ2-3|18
CASSLGVGRRNSTDTQYF
TGTGCCAGCAGTTTGGGTGTTGGCAGGAGGAATAGCACAGATACGCAGTATTTT
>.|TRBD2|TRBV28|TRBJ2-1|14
CASSTRGLAHEQFF
TGTGCCAGCAGTACTAGGGGACTAGCCCATGAGCAGTTCTTC
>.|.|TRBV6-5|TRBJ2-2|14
CASSSDRNTGELFF
TGTGCCAGCAGTTCCGACAGGAACACCGGGGAGCTGTTTTTT
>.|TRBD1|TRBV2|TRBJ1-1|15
CASSALAGGNTEAFF
TGTGCCAGCAGTGCCCTGGCAGGGGGCAACACTGAAGCTTTCTTT
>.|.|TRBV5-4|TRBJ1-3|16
CASSLMGAPSGNTIYF
TGTGCCAGCAGCTTGATGGGGGCCCCCTCTGGAAACACCATATATTTT
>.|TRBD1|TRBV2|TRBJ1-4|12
CASSVTGGRVFF
TGTGCCAGCAGTGTGACAGGGGGCAGGGTGTTTTTT